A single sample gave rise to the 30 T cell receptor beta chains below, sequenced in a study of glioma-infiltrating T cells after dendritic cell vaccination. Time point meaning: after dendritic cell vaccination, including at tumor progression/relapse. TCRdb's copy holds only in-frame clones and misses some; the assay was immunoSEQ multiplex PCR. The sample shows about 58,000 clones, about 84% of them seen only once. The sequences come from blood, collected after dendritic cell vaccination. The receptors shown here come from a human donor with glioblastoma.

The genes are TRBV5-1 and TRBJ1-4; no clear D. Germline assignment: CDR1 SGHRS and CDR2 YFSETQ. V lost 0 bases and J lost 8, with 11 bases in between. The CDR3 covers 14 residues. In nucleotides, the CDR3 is TGCGCCAGCAGCTTGGGTTCGGGTGGCGAAAAACTGTTTTTT. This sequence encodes CASSLGSGGEKLFF. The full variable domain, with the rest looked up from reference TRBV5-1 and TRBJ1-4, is KAGVTQTPRYLIKTRGQQVTLSCSPISGHRSVSWYQQTPGQGLQFLFEYFSETQRNKGNFPGRFSGRQFSNSRSEMNVSTLELGDSALYLCASSLGSGGEKLFFGSGTQLSVL.

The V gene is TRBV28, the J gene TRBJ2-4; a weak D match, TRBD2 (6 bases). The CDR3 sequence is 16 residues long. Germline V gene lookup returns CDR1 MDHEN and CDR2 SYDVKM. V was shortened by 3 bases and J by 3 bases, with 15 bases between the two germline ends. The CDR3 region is CASSLFNPGGKNIQYF. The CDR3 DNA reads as TGTGCCAGCAGTTTGTTCAACCCCGGGGGCAAAAACATTCAGTACTTC.

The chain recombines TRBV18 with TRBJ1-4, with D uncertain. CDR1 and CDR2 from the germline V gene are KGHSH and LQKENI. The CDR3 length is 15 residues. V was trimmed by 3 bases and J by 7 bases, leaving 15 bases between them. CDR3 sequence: CASSPEGPNAEKLFF. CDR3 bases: TGTGCCAGCTCACCGGAGGGTCCCAATGCTGAAAAACTGTTTTTT.

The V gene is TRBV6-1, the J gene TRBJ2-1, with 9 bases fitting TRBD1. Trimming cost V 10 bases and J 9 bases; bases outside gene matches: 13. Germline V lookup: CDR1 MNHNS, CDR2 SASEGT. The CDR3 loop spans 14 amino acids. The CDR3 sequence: CATKSRDRDGEQFF. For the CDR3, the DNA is TGTGCCACCAAGTCCCGGGACAGGGATGGTGAGCAGTTCTTC.

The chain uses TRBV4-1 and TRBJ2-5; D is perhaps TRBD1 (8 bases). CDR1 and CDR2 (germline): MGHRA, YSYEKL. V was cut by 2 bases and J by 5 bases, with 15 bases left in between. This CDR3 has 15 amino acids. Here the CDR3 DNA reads TGCGCCAGCAGCCAAACAGGGGGGGGTGGGGAGACCCAGTACTTC. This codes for CASSQTGGGGETQYF.

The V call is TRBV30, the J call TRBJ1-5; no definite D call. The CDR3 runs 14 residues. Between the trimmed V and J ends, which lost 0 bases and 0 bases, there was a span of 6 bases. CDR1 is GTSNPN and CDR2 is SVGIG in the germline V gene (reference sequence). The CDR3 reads CAWSVDNSNQPQHF. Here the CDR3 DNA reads TGTGCCTGGAGTGTCGACAATAGCAATCAGCCCCAGCATTTT.

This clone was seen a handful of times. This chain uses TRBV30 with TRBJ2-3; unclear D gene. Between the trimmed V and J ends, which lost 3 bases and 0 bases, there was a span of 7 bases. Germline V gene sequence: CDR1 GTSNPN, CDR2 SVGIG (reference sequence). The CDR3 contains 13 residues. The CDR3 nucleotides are TGTGCCTGGAGCCTCGGGAGCACAGATACGCAGTATTTT. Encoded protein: CAWSLGSTDTQYF. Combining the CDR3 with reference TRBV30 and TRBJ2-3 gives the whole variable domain SQTIHQWPATLVQPVGSPLSLECTVEGTSNPNLYWYRQAAGRGLQLLFYSVGIGQISSEVPQNLSASRPQDRQFILSSKKLLLSDSGFYLCAWSLGSTDTQYFGPGTRLTVL.

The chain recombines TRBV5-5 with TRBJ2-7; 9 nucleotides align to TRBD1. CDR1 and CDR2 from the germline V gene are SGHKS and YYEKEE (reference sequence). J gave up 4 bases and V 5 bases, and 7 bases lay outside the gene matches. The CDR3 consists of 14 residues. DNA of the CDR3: TGTGCCAGCAGGGAGGGACAGGGTGAGTACGAGCAGTACTTC. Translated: CASREGQGEYEQYF. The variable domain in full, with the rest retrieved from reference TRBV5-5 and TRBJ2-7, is DAGVTQSPTHLIKTRGQQVTLRCSPISGHKSVSWYQQVLGQGPQFIFQYYEKEERGRGNFPDRFSARQFPNYSSELNVNALLLGDSALYLCASREGQGEYEQYFGPGTRLTVT.

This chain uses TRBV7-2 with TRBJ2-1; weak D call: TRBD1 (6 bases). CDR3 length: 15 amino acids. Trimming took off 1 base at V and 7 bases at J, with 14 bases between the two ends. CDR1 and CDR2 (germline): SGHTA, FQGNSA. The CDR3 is CASSLVLGAGNEQFF. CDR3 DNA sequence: TGTGCCAGCAGCTTAGTCTTGGGGGCTGGGAATGAGCAGTTCTTC.

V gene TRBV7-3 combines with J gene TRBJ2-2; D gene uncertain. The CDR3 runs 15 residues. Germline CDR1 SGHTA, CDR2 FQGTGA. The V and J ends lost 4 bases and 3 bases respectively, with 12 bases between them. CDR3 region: CASSSHDWDTGELFF. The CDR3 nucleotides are TGTGCCAGCAGCTCACACGACTGGGACACCGGGGAGCTGTTTTTT.

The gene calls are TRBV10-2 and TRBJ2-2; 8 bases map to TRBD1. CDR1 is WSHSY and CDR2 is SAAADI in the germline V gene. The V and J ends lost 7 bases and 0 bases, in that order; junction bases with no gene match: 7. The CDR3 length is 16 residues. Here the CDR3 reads CASNGQGAANTGELFF. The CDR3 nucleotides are TGCGCCAGCAACGGACAGGGCGCGGCGAACACCGGGGAGCTGTTTTTT.

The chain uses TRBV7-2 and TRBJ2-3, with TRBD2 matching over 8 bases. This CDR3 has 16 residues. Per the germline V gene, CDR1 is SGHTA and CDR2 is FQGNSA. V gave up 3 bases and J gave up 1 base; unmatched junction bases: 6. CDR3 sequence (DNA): TGTGCCAGCAGCTTCTTGAGCGGGGGTCGCACAGATACGCAGTATTTT. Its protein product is CASSFLSGGRTDTQYF.

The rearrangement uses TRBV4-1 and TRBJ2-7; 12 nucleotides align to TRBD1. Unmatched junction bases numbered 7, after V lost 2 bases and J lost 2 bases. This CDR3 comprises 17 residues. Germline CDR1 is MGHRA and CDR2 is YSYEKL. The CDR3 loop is CASSQTPGTGGTYEQYF. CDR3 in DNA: TGCGCCAGCAGCCAAACTCCCGGGACAGGGGGCACCTACGAGCAGTACTTC.

The CDR3 coding sequence is TGTGCCAGCAGTTACTTGGACAGTACCTACGAGCAGTACTTC. It is translated as CASSYLDSTYEQYF. V usage is TRBV6-5 and J usage is TRBJ2-7; perhaps TRBD1 as D (6 bases). The CDR3 contains 14 residues. V lost 1 base to trimming and J lost 2 bases, with 9 bases between them. Germline-derived CDR1 and CDR2 are MNHEY and SVGAGI.

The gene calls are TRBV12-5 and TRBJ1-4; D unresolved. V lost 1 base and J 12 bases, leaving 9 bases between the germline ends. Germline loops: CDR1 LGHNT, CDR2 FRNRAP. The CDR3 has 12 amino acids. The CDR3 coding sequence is TGTGCTAGTGGTTTGGGTACGGTCCAACTGTTTTTT. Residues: CASGLGTVQLFF.

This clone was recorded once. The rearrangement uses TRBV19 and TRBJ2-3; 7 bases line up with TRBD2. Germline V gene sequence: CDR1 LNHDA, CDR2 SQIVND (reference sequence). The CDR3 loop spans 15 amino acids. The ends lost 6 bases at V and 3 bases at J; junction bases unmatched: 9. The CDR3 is CASRSRGTSTDTQYF. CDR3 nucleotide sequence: TGTGCCAGTAGGTCGCGGGGGACCTCTACAGATACGCAGTATTTT.

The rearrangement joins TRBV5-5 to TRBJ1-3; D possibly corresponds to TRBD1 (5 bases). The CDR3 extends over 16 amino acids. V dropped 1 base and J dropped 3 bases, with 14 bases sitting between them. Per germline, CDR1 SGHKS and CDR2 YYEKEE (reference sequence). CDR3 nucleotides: TGTGCCAGCAGCTTGTTGCAGGGAACAGTTGGAAACACCATATATTTT. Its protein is CASSLLQGTVGNTIYF. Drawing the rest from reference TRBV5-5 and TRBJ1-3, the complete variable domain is DAGVTQSPTHLIKTRGQQVTLRCSPISGHKSVSWYQQVLGQGPQFIFQYYEKEERGRGNFPDRFSARQFPNYSSELNVNALLLGDSALYLCASSLLQGTVGNTIYFGEGSWLTVV.

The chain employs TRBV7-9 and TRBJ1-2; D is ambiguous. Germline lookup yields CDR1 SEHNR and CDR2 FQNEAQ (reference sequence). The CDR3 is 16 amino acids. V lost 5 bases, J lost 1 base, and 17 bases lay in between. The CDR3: CASSRDSAPSNYGYTF. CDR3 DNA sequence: TGTGCCAGCAGCCGAGACTCGGCCCCGAGTAACTATGGCTACACCTTC.

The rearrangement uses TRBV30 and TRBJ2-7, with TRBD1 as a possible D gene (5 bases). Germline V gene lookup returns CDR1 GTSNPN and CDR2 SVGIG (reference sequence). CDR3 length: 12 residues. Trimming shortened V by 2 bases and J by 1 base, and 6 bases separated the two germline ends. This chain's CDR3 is CAWSQGSYEQYF. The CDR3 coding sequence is TGTGCCTGGAGTCAGGGATCCTACGAGCAGTACTTC.

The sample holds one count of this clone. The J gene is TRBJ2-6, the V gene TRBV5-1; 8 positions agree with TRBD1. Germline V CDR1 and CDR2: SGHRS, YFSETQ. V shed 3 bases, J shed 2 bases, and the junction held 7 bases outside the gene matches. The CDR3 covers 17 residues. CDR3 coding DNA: TGCGCCAGCAGCTCCGGACAGGGAACCCCTGGGGCCAACGTCCTGACTTTC. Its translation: CASSSGQGTPGANVLTF.

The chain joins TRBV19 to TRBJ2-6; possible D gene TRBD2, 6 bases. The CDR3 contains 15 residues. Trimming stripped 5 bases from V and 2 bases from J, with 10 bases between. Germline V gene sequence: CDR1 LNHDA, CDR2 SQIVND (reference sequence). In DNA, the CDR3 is TGTGCCAGTAGTCCAGGCGGGGCTGGGGCCAACGTCCTGACTTTC. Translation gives CASSPGGAGANVLTF.

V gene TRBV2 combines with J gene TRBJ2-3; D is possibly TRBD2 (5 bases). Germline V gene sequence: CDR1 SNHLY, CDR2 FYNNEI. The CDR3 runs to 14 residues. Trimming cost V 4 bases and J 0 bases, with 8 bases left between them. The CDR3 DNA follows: TGTGCCAGCAGTGGTCGGACTAGCACAGATACGCAGTATTTT. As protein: CASSGRTSTDTQYF. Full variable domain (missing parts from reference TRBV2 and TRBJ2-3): EPEVTQTPSHQVTQMGQEVILRCVPISNHLYFYWYRQILGQKVEFLVSFYNNEISEKSEIFDDQFSVERPDGSNFTLKIRSTKLEDSAMYFCASSGRTSTDTQYFGPGTRLTVL.

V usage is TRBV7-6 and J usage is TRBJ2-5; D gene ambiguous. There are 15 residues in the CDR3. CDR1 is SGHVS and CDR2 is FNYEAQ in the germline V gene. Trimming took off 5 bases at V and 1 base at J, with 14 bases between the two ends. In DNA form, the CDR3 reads TGTGCCAGCAGCCTTTCGACCGGGTCCCAAGAGACCCAGTACTTC. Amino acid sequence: CASSLSTGSQETQYF.

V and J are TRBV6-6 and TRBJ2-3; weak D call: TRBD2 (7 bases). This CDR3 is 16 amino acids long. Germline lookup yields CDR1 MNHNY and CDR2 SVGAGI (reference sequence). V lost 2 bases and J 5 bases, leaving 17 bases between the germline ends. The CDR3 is CASSYPGGGPGDTQYF. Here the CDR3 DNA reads TGTGCCAGCAGTTACCCTGGCGGGGGCCCTGGAGATACGCAGTATTTT.

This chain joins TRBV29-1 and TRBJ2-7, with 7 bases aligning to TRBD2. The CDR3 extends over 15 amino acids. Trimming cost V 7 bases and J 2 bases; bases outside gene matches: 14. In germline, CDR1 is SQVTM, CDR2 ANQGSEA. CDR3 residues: CSAAGGREGPYEQYF. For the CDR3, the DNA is TGCAGCGCCGCGGGCGGCAGGGAGGGGCCCTACGAGCAGTACTTC.

The CDR3 bases are TGCGCCAGCAGCCAAGAGGCAGGGCAGAACACCGGGGAGCTGTTTTTT. Its protein is CASSQEAGQNTGELFF. The V and J genes are TRBV4-3 and TRBJ2-2, with D possibly matching TRBD1 (5 bases). Germline CDR1 and CDR2: LGHNA and YSLEER. The CDR3 extends over 16 amino acids. Trimming took 0 bases from V and 1 from J, leaving 9 bases between them.

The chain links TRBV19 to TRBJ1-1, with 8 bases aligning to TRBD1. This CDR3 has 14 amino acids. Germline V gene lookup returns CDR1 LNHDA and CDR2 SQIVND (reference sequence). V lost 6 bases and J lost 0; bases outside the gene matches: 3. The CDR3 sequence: CASRRTGMNTEAFF. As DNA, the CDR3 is TGTGCCAGTAGGAGGACAGGGATGAACACTGAAGCTTTCTTT.

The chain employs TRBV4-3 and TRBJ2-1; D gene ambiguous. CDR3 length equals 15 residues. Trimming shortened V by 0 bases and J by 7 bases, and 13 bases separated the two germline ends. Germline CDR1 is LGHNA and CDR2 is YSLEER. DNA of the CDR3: TGCGCCAGCAGCCAAGAGTCGCGGCTCCGGAATGAGCAGTTCTTC. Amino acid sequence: CASSQESRLRNEQFF.

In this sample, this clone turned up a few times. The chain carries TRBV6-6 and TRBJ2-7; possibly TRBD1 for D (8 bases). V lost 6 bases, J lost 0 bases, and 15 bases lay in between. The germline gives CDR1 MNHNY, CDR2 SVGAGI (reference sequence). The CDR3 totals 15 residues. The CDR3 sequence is CASSDTGGDSYEQYF. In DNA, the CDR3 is TGTGCCAGCAGCGATACAGGGGGGGACTCCTACGAGCAGTACTTC.

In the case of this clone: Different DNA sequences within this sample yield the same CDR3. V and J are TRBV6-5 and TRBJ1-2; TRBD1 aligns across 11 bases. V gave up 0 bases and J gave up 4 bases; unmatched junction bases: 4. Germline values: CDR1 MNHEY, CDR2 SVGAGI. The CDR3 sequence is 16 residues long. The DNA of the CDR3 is TGTGCCAGCAGTTACTCGCGGACAGGGGGCGGCTATGGCTACACCTTC. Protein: CASSYSRTGGGYGYTF.